This paragraph covers one TCR beta chain sequence. The sample's time point: newly diagnosed GD, antithyroid drugs for less than 3 months. With RNA extracted from PBMCs as input, the TCR library was made. Libraries of TCR beta came from iRepertoire HTBI primers plus Arm-PCR of CDR3 regions. TCRdb reanalysed the multiplex PCR reads using MiXCR and keeps one entry per CDR3 protein. The repertoire holds around 480,000 distinct CDR3 sequences, with roughly a sixth as singletons. These data belong to a study of regulatory T cells in long-lasting Graves disease. CDR1 is DFQATT, CDR2 SNEGSKA, per germline (reference sequence). V was cut by 4 bases and J by 0 bases, with 12 bases left in between. CDR3 length: 15 residues. These records were also assigned to another study, of T cells in Graves' hyperthyroidism and ophthalmopathy.

This sequence joins TRBV20-1 and TRBJ2-2; TRBD2 might be the D (5 bases). The sequence came from a woman aged 40-60 years with Graves disease. The material was peripheral blood mononuclear cells (PBMCs), obtained at new diagnosis, from a patient treated with antithyroid drugs. The CDR3 here is CSAIKAGANTGELFF. CDR3 nucleotides: TGCAGTGCTATAAAGGCGGGTGCGAACACCGGGGAGCTGTTTTTT.